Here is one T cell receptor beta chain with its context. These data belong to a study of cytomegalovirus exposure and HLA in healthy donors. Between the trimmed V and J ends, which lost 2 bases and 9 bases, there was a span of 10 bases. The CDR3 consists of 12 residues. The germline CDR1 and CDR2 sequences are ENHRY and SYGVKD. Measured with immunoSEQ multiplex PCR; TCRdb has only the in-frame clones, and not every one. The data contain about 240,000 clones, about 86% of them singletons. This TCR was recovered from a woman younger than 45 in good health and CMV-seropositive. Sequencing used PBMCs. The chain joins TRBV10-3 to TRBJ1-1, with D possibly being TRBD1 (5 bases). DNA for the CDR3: TGTGCCATCAGTGAGGACAGCTTTAAAGCTTTCTTT. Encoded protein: CAISEDSFKAFF.